This is a list of T cell receptor beta chains from one sample in a study of T-cell reconstitution after alpha-beta-depleted transplantation in children. Via MiXCR, TCRdb re-called the PCR reads, giving one row per CDR3 protein. The table shows 500,000 or so distinct CDR3 sequences, with 32% occurring only once. The source material was PBMCs from the stem cell graft donor, sampled from the stem cell graft. Receptors originate from a human donor who donated a stem cell graft to a child with aplastic anemia. CDR3s include the opening cysteine and the closing phenylalanine or tryptophan. D genes are given only for firm matches. Where a row states a size, it is once, few, many or the class of an expanded clone; other rows omit it.

V	J	size	D	CDR3	DNA
TRBV29-1	TRBJ2-3	.	.	CSVESWTGEDTQYF	TGCAGCGTTGAGAGCTGGACTGGAGAAGATACGCAGTATTTT
TRBV20-1	TRBJ2-1	.	.	CSARWIGSGSSYNEQFF	TGCAGTGCTAGATGGATAGGAAGCGGTTCCTCCTACAATGAGCAGTTCTTC
TRBV13	TRBJ2-4	few	.	CASSNIDGDIQYF	TGTGCCAGCAGCAATATAGACGGAGACATTCAGTACTTC
TRBV12-3/TRBV12-4	TRBJ2-1	few	TRBD2	CASSRTSGRLYNEQFF	TGTGCCAGCAGTCGGACTAGCGGGAGACTCTACAATGAGCAGTTCTTC
TRBV10-3	TRBJ2-2	once	.	CAISGGIITGELFF	TGTGCCATCAGTGGAGGTATTATCACCGGGGAGCTGTTTTTT
TRBV10-3	TRBJ2-2	few	TRBD1	CAISGTGGENTGELFF	TGTGCCATCAGTGGGACAGGGGGCGAGAACACCGGGGAGCTGTTTTTT
TRBV20-1	TRBJ2-7	.	TRBD2	CSPRGGTDYEQYF	TGCAGTCCACGCGGGGGGACCGACTACGAGCAGTACTTC
TRBV18	TRBJ2-1	.	.	CASSPPANYEQFF	TGTGCCAGCTCACCACCGGCAAATTATGAGCAGTTCTTC
TRBV30	TRBJ2-7	few	TRBD1	CAWSEFQGASYEQYF	TGTGCCTGGAGTGAGTTTCAGGGGGCCTCGTACGAGCAGTACTTC
TRBV25-1	TRBJ2-1	.	TRBD2	CASSDLSGAYNEQFF	TGTGCCAGCAGTGACTTGAGCGGGGCCTACAATGAGCAGTTCTTC
TRBV5-1	TRBJ2-1	.	.	CATRDPHNEQFF	TGCGCCACCCGGGACCCACACAATGAGCAGTTCTTC
TRBV5-1	TRBJ2-1	.	TRBD2	CASSFVTASGRAVNEQFF	TGCGCCAGCAGCTTCGTCACTGCTAGCGGGAGGGCCGTCAATGAGCAGTTCTTC
TRBV15	TRBJ1-2	.	.	CATSRPSNYGYTF	TGTGCCACCAGCAGACCCTCCAACTATGGCTACACCTTC
TRBV7-9	TRBJ1-1	.	.	CASTAGRVGAFF	TGTGCCAGCACCGCAGGCAGGGTAGGAGCTTTCTTT
TRBV5-1	TRBJ1-1	few	.	CASRREDLNTEAFF	TGCGCCAGCAGGAGAGAGGATCTGAACACTGAAGCTTTCTTT
TRBV10-3	TRBJ2-1	.	.	CAISGGGPLVNEQFF	TGTGCCATCAGTGGGGGGGGCCCACTAGTGAATGAGCAGTTCTTC
TRBV20-1	TRBJ2-5	.	TRBD1	CSARGQVAETQYF	TGCAGTGCTAGGGGACAGGTGGCGGAGACCCAGTACTTC
TRBV7-9	TRBJ2-7	.	.	CASSPNEQYF	TGTGCCAGCAGCCCTAACGAGCAGTACTTC
TRBV6-5	TRBJ1-4	many	.	CASSYGGTNEKLFF	TGTGCCAGCAGTTATGGGGGGACTAATGAAAAACTGTTTTTT
TRBV27	TRBJ2-1	.	.	CASSLSRVNEQFF	TGTGCCAGCAGTTTATCCAGGGTGAATGAGCAGTTCTTC
TRBV6-5	TRBJ1-5	few	.	CASSYEGGNQPQHF	TGTGCCAGCAGTTATGAGGGGGGCAATCAGCCCCAGCATTTT
TRBV9	TRBJ2-3	once	TRBD2	CASSSRAGNTDTQYF	TGTGCCAGCAGCTCCCGAGCGGGAAACACAGATACGCAGTATTTT
TRBV15	TRBJ2-1	.	.	CATSRELVYEQFF	TGTGCCACCAGCAGAGAATTGGTCTATGAGCAGTTCTTC
TRBV28	TRBJ2-7	.	TRBD2	CASRFRTSGLYYEQYF	TGTGCCAGCAGATTCAGGACTAGCGGGTTATACTACGAGCAGTACTTC
TRBV15	TRBJ2-2	.	.	CATSRDSAIANTGELFF	TGTGCCACCAGCAGAGATAGCGCTATCGCGAACACCGGGGAGCTGTTTTTT
TRBV12-3/TRBV12-4	TRBJ1-1	.	.	CASTIGEPPRAFF	TGTGCCAGCACCATTGGGGAACCCCCGAGGGCTTTCTTT
TRBV29-1	TRBJ2-5	few	TRBD2	CSVEEGLGETQYF	TGCAGCGTTGAGGAGGGACTAGGAGAGACCCAGTACTTC
TRBV20-1	TRBJ2-7	.	.	CSARRIGSSSYEQYF	TGCAGTGCTAGAAGGATCGGAAGTAGCTCCTACGAGCAGTACTTC
TRBV30	TRBJ1-1	.	.	CAWSRTPRVGTEAFF	TGTGCCTGGAGCCGAACCCCTAGGGTCGGCACTGAAGCTTTCTTT
TRBV6-2/TRBV6-3	TRBJ2-1	.	.	CASSPPDSGYNEQFF	TGTGCCAGCAGTCCCCCGGATAGCGGTTACAATGAGCAGTTCTTC
TRBV15	TRBJ1-1	few	.	CATSSTGYTEAFF	TGTGCCACCAGCAGCACGGGGTACACTGAAGCTTTCTTT
TRBV20-1	TRBJ1-3	.	.	CSARDRYSRTRSGNTIYF	TGCAGTGCTAGAGACCGCTATAGCAGGACTCGCTCTGGAAACACCATATATTTT
TRBV29-1	TRBJ2-5	.	.	CSVSRQETQYF	TGCAGCGTTAGCAGGCAAGAGACCCAGTACTTC
TRBV4-1	TRBJ2-2	few	TRBD2	CASSQTLAEGGSGELFF	TGCGCCAGCAGCCAGACACTAGCGGAAGGTGGTTCCGGGGAGCTGTTTTTT
TRBV20-1	TRBJ2-1	few	TRBD2	CSADPGLAVYNEQFF	TGCAGTGCCGACCCGGGACTAGCGGTTTACAATGAGCAGTTCTTC
TRBV7-9	TRBJ2-2	.	TRBD2	CASSPLLAGINTGELFF	TGTGCCAGCAGCCCCTTACTAGCGGGGATTAACACCGGGGAGCTGTTTTTT
TRBV13	TRBJ1-2	.	TRBD1	CASSSPNPQGGYYYGYTF	TGTGCCAGCAGCTCACCCAACCCCCAAGGGGGCTACTACTATGGCTACACCTTC